This passage covers 28 T cell receptor beta chains from one sample sequenced in a study of blood T cell repertoires in COVID-19. Only in-frame clones appear in the TCRdb table, and some are missing; sequencing was by immunoSEQ multiplex PCR. The top ten hold 5% to 7% of the sample, which has 130,000 to 150,000 clones, about four fifths seen once. The sample consisted of PBMCs or T cells enriched from blood (not recorded which). These receptors all stem from a woman aged 45 to 65 who had been exposed to COVID-19.

CDR3 sequence: CASSFNSGTSGRVSYEQYF. The CDR3 DNA reads as TGTGCCAGCAGCTTCAACTCCGGGACTAGCGGGAGGGTCTCCTACGAGCAGTACTTC. The genes are TRBV7-9 and TRBJ2-7; 16 bases map to TRBD2. The CDR3 is made up of 19 amino acids. The germline gives CDR1 SEHNR, CDR2 FQNEAQ (reference sequence). The J segment lost 0 bases and the V segment lost 3 bases, leaving 8 bases of the junction unmatched.

The chain links TRBV25-1 to TRBJ2-2; 8 bases fit TRBD2. CDR1 is MGHDK and CDR2 is SYGVNS in the germline V gene. V was clipped by 1 base and J by 5 bases; unmatched bases: 3. This CDR3 spans 15 amino acids. The CDR3 spells CASSESTGGTGELFF. The DNA for the CDR3 is TGTGCCAGCAGTGAATCCACGGGGGGGACCGGGGAGCTGTTTTTT.

J is TRBJ2-7 and V is TRBV5-4; TRBD1 agrees at 9 bases. V shed 2 bases, J shed 2 bases, and the junction held 2 bases outside the gene matches. Germline lookup yields CDR1 SGHNT and CDR2 YYREEE (reference sequence). The CDR3 spans 14 residues. The CDR3, as DNA: TGTGCCAGCAGCTTCGGGACAGGGCCCTACGAGCAGTACTTC. It yields the protein CASSFGTGPYEQYF.

This chain connects TRBV28 to TRBJ1-4, with TRBD1 matching over 10 bases. Looked up from germline, CDR1 is MDHEN and CDR2 is SYDVKM. The CDR3 sequence is 14 residues long. Trimming took 7 bases from V and 7 from J; bases not matched to a gene: 6. The CDR3, as DNA: TGTGCCAGCAAACCGTGGACAGGGGGTGAAAAACTGTTTTTT. This translates into CASKPWTGGEKLFF.

The genes are TRBV12-3 or TRBV12-4 and TRBJ2-1; D ambiguous. The CDR3 covers 11 residues. Trimming left V 6 bases short and J 7 bases short, with 7 bases between. The CDR3, as DNA: TGTGCCAGCAGCCGTCCTAATGAGCAGTTCTTC. Protein: CASSRPNEQFF.

The CDR3 loop reads CSVEPQNQVYTF. The CDR3 coding sequence is TGCAGCGTTGAGCCACAAAATCAAGTCTACACCTTC. The chain joins TRBV29-1 to TRBJ1-2; D not resolved. Looked up from germline, CDR1 is SQVTM and CDR2 is ANQGSEA. V gave up 3 bases and J gave up 10 bases, with 15 bases separating them. The CDR3 covers 12 residues. Full variable domain (remainder filled in from reference TRBV29-1 and TRBJ1-2): SAVISQKPSRDICQRGTSLTIQCQVDSQVTMMFWYRQQPGQSLTLIATANQGSEATYESGFVIDKFPISRPNLTFSTLTVSNMSPEDSSIYLCSVEPQNQVYTFGSGTRLTVV.

This clone was observed many times. This sample includes further DNA sequences coding for the same CDR3. The chain combines TRBV6-5 with TRBJ1-2; 9 positions match TRBD1. Losses at the gene ends were 6 bases for V and 8 bases for J; bases not matched to a gene: 4. This CDR3 region has 12 residues. CDR1 MNHEY and CDR2 SVGAGI come from the germline V gene. CDR3 residues: CASRRTGEGYTF. CDR3 bases: TGTGCCAGCAGACGGACAGGGGAGGGCTACACCTTC.

The chain joins TRBV15 to TRBJ2-2; the D is unclear. This CDR3 comprises 15 residues. V was trimmed by 1 base and J by 9 bases, leaving 15 bases between them. Per the germline V gene, CDR1 is LNHNV and CDR2 is YYDKDF (reference sequence). CDR3 protein: CATSRGASSGRELFF. In DNA, the CDR3 is TGTGCCACCAGCAGAGGGGCTTCTTCAGGCCGGGAGCTGTTTTTT.

The chain recombines TRBV10-3 with TRBJ2-7, with 9 bases matching TRBD2. The junction had 11 bases not matched to a gene; V was cut back by 10 bases and J by 4 bases. Germline CDR1 ENHRY, CDR2 SYGVKD. CDR3 length: 14 residues. CDR3 loop: CATRGNSGRYEQYF. In DNA form, the CDR3 reads TGTGCCACCCGGGGGAATAGCGGGAGATACGAGCAGTACTTC.

The chain carries TRBV11-2 and TRBJ1-4; D perhaps matches TRBD1 (5 bases). The CDR3 extends over 14 amino acids. V shed 1 base and J shed 7 bases, with 10 bases lying between them. Germline CDR1 and CDR2: SGHAT and FQNNGV. Here the CDR3 reads CASSLGGTSEKLFF. In DNA, the CDR3 is TGTGCCAGCAGCTTAGGGGGCACAAGTGAAAAACTGTTTTTT.

This rearrangement joins TRBV7-2 to TRBJ1-1; 9 positions match TRBD1. Germline CDR1 reads SGHTA; CDR2 reads FQGNSA. V lost 3 bases to trimming and J lost 3 bases; unmatched junction nucleotides: 11. The CDR3 is 17 amino acids. Here the CDR3 reads CASSFTPGQGMHTEAFF. DNA for the CDR3: TGTGCCAGCAGCTTTACCCCGGGACAGGGAATGCACACTGAAGCTTTCTTT.

This clone was recorded once. This chain uses TRBV5-4 with TRBJ2-4; perhaps TRBD1 as D (6 bases). Germline-derived CDR1 and CDR2 are SGHNT and YYREEE (reference sequence). This CDR3 is built from 15 residues. Trimming took 4 bases from V and 9 from J, leaving 20 bases between them. The CDR3 is CASSPRTELSGIQYF. In nucleotides, the CDR3 is TGTGCCAGCAGCCCCCGGACAGAGCTTTCTGGCATTCAGTACTTC.

This chain uses TRBV19 with TRBJ1-6; unclear D gene. The CDR3 spans 13 residues. Trimming stripped 6 bases from V and 7 bases from J, with 10 bases between. Germline assignment: CDR1 LNHDA and CDR2 SQIVND (reference sequence). The CDR3 sequence is CASSTIGNSPLHF. CDR3 nucleotides: TGTGCCAGTAGCACTATCGGGAATTCACCCCTCCACTTT.

This clone was picked up a small number of times. V gene TRBV10-3 combines with J gene TRBJ2-7; TRBD1 might be the D (5 bases). Germline CDR1 reads ENHRY; CDR2 reads SYGVKD. The CDR3 loop spans 11 amino acids. Between the trimmed V and J ends, which lost 0 bases and 12 bases, there was a span of 9 bases. The CDR3 DNA is TGTGCCATCAGTGAGTCGGGGCCCCCGTACTTC. Protein sequence: CAISESGPPYF.

This chain links TRBV6-5 with TRBJ1-1, with D possibly TRBD1 on 5 matching bases. Germline V gives CDR1 MNHEY, CDR2 SVGAGI. The CDR3 loop spans 14 amino acids. Deletions cut 2 bases from V and 1 base from J, with 8 bases between. The chain's CDR3 is CASSYNGGNTEAFF. The CDR3 bases are TGTGCCAGCAGTTACAACGGGGGGAACACTGAAGCTTTCTTT.

This chain joins TRBV18 and TRBJ1-6; 10 nucleotides agree with TRBD1. J lost 7 bases, V lost 1 base, and 7 bases had no gene match. CDR1 KGHSH and CDR2 LQKENI come from the germline V gene. This CDR3 region has 17 residues. The CDR3 DNA sequence: TGTGCCAGCTCACCACGAGGGACAGGGGCAGGGAATTCACCCCTCCACTTT. Its translation: CASSPRGTGAGNSPLHF.

The J gene is TRBJ2-1, the V gene TRBV5-4; maybe TRBD1 (6 bases). Germline loops: CDR1 SGHNT, CDR2 YYREEE (reference sequence). The V and J ends lost 3 bases and 0 bases respectively, with 22 bases between them. This CDR3 spans 19 amino acids. CDR3 sequence reads: CASSSRQAIGLSSYNEQFF. The CDR3 DNA follows: TGTGCCAGCAGCTCCCGACAGGCCATCGGGCTCAGCTCCTACAATGAGCAGTTCTTC. The whole variable domain, filled in from reference TRBV5-4 and TRBJ2-1, reads ETGVTQSPTHLIKTRGQQVTLRCSSQSGHNTVSWYQQALGQGPQFIFQYYREEENGRGNFPPRFSGLQFPNYSSELNVNALELDDSALYLCASSSRQAIGLSSYNEQFFGPGTRLTVL.

V and J are TRBV6-4 and TRBJ2-1; D not certain. CDR3 size: 15 residues. Per germline, CDR1 MRHNA and CDR2 SNTAGT. Trimming removed 0 bases at V and 4 bases at J, with 10 bases between. As DNA, the CDR3 is TGTGCCAGCAGTGACTCTGCGGAGCCGTACAATGAGCAGTTCTTC. Protein: CASSDSAEPYNEQFF.

This chain uses TRBV10-3 with TRBJ2-1, with TRBD1 matching 11 bases. The CDR3 runs to 15 residues. V lost 4 bases to trimming and J lost 7 bases; unmatched junction nucleotides: 6. From germline, CDR1 is ENHRY and CDR2 SYGVKD. The CDR3 loop reads CAISVGQGAENEQFF. The CDR3 DNA is TGTGCCATCAGTGTCGGACAGGGGGCTGAGAATGAGCAGTTCTTC.

The chain carries TRBV7-8 and TRBJ1-5; the match to TRBD1 covers 7 bases. V trimming: 2 bases; J trimming: 8 bases; junction bases outside the gene matches: 12. Germline CDR1 SGHVS, CDR2 FQNEAQ. CDR3 length: 16 residues. CDR3 sequence reads: CASSLTSRGGAEPQHF. In nucleotides, the CDR3 is TGTGCCAGCAGCTTAACTTCGCGAGGGGGCGCGGAGCCCCAGCATTTT.

V and J are TRBV29-1 and TRBJ2-3; D call uncertain. This CDR3 comprises 11 residues. Trimming took off 4 bases at V and 7 bases at J, with 9 bases between the two ends. Looked up from germline, CDR1 is SQVTM and CDR2 is ANQGSEA. For the CDR3, the DNA is TGCAGCGTTGGACACGACAATACGCAGTATTTT. Residues: CSVGHDNTQYF.

The rearrangement uses TRBV2 and TRBJ2-1, with 10 bases matching TRBD2. This CDR3 has 14 amino acids. Per germline, CDR1 SNHLY and CDR2 FYNNEI. Unmatched junction bases numbered 0, after V lost 7 bases and J lost 0 bases. CDR3 protein: CASKRGGSYNEQFF. The CDR3 coding sequence is TGTGCCAGCAAGCGGGGGGGCTCCTACAATGAGCAGTTCTTC. The full variable domain, completed using reference TRBV2 and TRBJ2-1, is EPEVTQTPSHQVTQMGQEVILRCVPISNHLYFYWYRQILGQKVEFLVSFYNNEISEKSEIFDDQFSVERPDGSNFTLKIRSTKLEDSAMYFCASKRGGSYNEQFFGPGTRLTVL.

This clone was seen only once. This sequence joins TRBV6-1 and TRBJ1-1, with D unclear. Germline lookup yields CDR1 MNHNS and CDR2 SASEGT. The CDR3 consists of 11 residues. CDR3 nucleotide sequence: TGTGGGTACGATATCGGTGGTGAAGCTTTCTTT. This translates into CGYDIGGEAFF.

This clone was detected a few times. The V gene is TRBV4-3, the J gene TRBJ1-1; the match to TRBD1 covers 7 bases. The trim removed 4 bases at V and 8 bases at J, leaving 4 bases unmatched. CDR1 and CDR2 (germline): LGHNA, YSLEER. The CDR3 spans 12 residues. The CDR3 protein is CASSRRQGEAFF. The CDR3 DNA sequence: TGCGCCAGCAGCCGCAGACAGGGAGAAGCTTTCTTT.

The chain carries TRBV7-2 and TRBJ1-6, with 8 bases that match TRBD1. V lost 1 base, J lost 10 bases, and 6 bases stayed unmatched. This CDR3 spans 15 amino acids. Germline V gene lookup returns CDR1 SGHTA and CDR2 FQGNSA. The CDR3 region has the DNA TGTGCCAGCAGCTTAGGAGCCAGGGGGCGATCACCCCTCCACTTT. Encoded protein: CASSLGARGRSPLHF.

This chain connects TRBV7-2 to TRBJ2-1, with TRBD2 matching 10 bases. The CDR3 totals 18 residues. Losses at the gene ends were 1 base for V and 0 bases for J; bases not matched to a gene: 6. Germline-derived CDR1 and CDR2 are SGHTA and FQGNSA. The CDR3 coding sequence is TGTGCCAGCAGCTTAGGGCTAGCGGGGGTAAGCTCCTACAATGAGCAGTTCTTC. It encodes CASSLGLAGVSSYNEQFF. Variable domain in full (rest from reference TRBV7-2 and TRBJ2-1): GAGVSQSPSNKVTEKGKDVELRCDPISGHTALYWYRQSLGQGLEFLIYFQGNSAPDKSGLPSDRFSAERTGGSVSTLTIQRTQQEDSAVYLCASSLGLAGVSSYNEQFFGPGTRLTVL.

V gene TRBV7-2 combines with J gene TRBJ2-7; no clear D. CDR1 and CDR2 (germline): SGHTA, FQGNSA. The CDR3 contains 15 residues. Trimming cost V 4 bases and J 3 bases, with 16 bases left between them. CDR3 amino acids: CASSSERNMYYEQYF. The DNA of the CDR3 is TGTGCCAGCAGCTCAGAAAGAAACATGTACTACGAGCAGTACTTC.

The rearrangement links TRBV7-9 to TRBJ1-4, with no clear D. The CDR3 loop spans 14 amino acids. Germline CDR1 is SEHNR and CDR2 is FQNEAQ (reference sequence). The ends were cut back, 3 bases at V and 8 bases at J, with 13 bases in the middle. The CDR3 coding sequence is TGTGCCAGCAGCTTGGGAGGGCTTGACGAAAAACTGTTTTTT. Residues: CASSLGGLDEKLFF.